The 5 T cell receptor beta chains presented below share a single source sample, sequenced in a study of cytomegalovirus exposure and HLA in healthy donors. This PCR relied on a set of 60 Vbeta primers and 13 Jbeta primers. Method: immunoSEQ multiplex PCR; TCRdb's copy keeps in-frame clones and lacks some. The sample lists roughly 100,000 clones, 65% to 80% occurring once. The sample taken for sequencing was PBMCs. These receptors all come from a male donor in good health and CMV-seronegative.

This chain joins TRBV7-9 and TRBJ2-5; 12 bases align to TRBD2. The DNA end is a closer match to TRBJ2-7, so the J assignment may be wrong. The CDR3 has 15 residues. Germline CDR1 is SEHNR and CDR2 is FQNEAQ (reference sequence). CDR3 sequence: CASSQRLAGVFEQYF. In nucleotides, the CDR3 is TGTGCCAGCAGCCAACGACTAGCGGGAGTTTTCGAGCAGTACTTC.

The chain couples TRBV28 to TRBJ2-1, with D possibly matching TRBD1 (5 bases). Trimming left V 2 bases short and J 7 bases short, with 12 bases between. The CDR3 contains 14 residues. CDR1 MDHEN and CDR2 SYDVKM come from the germline V gene. The CDR3 DNA reads as TGTGCCAGCAGTTTACAGGGCTTTTTAAATGAGCAGTTCTTC. Amino acid sequence: CASSLQGFLNEQFF. Using reference TRBV28 and TRBJ2-1 for the parts outside the CDR3, the full variable domain is DVKVTQSSRYLVKRTGEKVFLECVQDMDHENMFWYRQDPGLGLRLIYFSYDVKMKEKGDIPEGYSVSREKKERFSLILESASTNQTSMYLCASSLQGFLNEQFFGPGTRLTVL.

The rearrangement links TRBV5-4 to TRBJ2-3; a weak D match, TRBD2 (6 bases). Germline loops: CDR1 SGHNT, CDR2 YYREEE (reference sequence). This CDR3 contains 15 residues. Between the trimmed V and J ends, which lost 4 bases and 0 bases, there was a span of 12 bases. CDR3 sequence (DNA): TGTGCCAGCAGCGAGGGGACTGCTAGCACAGATACGCAGTATTTT. Its protein product is CASSEGTASTDTQYF.

The rearrangement uses TRBV10-1 and TRBJ2-3; a weak D match, TRBD2 (5 bases). The CDR3 sequence is 14 residues long. Germline V CDR1 and CDR2: WNHNN, SYGVQD (reference sequence). Trimming pared 7 bases from V and 1 base from J, leaving 12 bases between. DNA of the CDR3: TGCGCCAGCAACAGCGGCGGAGGCACAGATACGCAGTATTTT. Its translation is CASNSGGGTDTQYF.

V gene TRBV27 combines with J gene TRBJ2-5, with 8 bases aligning to TRBD1. Trimming removed 4 bases from V and 2 bases from J; junction bases left unmatched: 6. Germline V CDR1 and CDR2: MNHEY, SMNVEV (reference sequence). This CDR3 region has 15 residues. The CDR3 here is CASSYGTGLQETQYF. For the CDR3, the DNA is TGTGCCAGCAGTTACGGGACAGGCCTACAAGAGACCCAGTACTTC.